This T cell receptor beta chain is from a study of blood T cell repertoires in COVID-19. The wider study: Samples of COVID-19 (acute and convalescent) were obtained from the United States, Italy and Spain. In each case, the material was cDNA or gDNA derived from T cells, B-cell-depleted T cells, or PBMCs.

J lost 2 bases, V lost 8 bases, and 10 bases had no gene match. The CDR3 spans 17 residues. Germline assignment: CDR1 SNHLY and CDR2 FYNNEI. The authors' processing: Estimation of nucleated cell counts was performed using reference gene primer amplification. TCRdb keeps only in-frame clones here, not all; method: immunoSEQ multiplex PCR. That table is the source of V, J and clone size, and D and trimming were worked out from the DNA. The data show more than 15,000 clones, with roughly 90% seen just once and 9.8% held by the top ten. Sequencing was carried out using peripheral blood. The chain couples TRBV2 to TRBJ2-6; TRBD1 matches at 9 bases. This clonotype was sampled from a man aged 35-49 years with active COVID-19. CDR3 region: CASGDRVTLPGANVLTF. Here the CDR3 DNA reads TGTGCCAGCGGGGACAGGGTTACTCTTCCTGGGGCCAACGTCCTGACTTTC.